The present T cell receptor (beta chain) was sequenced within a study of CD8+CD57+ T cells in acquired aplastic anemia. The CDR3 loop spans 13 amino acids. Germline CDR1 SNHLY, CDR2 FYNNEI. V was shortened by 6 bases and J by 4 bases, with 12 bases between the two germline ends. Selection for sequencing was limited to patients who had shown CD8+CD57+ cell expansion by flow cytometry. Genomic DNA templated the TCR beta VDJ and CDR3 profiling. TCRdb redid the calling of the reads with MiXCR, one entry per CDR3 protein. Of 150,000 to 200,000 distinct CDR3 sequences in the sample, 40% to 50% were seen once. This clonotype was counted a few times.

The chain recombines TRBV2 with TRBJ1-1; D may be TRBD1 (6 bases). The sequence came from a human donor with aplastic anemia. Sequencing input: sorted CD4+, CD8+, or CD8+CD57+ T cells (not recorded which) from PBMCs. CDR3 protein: CASRDRTPTEAFF. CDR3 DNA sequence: TGTGCCAGCAGAGACAGGACCCCCACTGAAGCTTTCTTT.